This TCR beta chain was sequenced during a study of T-cell reconstitution after alpha-beta-depleted transplantation in children. There are a few counts of this clonotype. The CDR3 spans 14 residues. The V gene lost 6 bases and the J gene lost 0 bases, with 9 bases spanning the gap. Per germline, CDR1 SQVTM and CDR2 ANQGSEA. Unique molecular identifiers were incorporated when the TCRbeta library was constructed. TCRdb reanalysed the PCR reads using MiXCR and keeps one entry per CDR3 protein. The data contain about 600,000 distinct CDR3 sequences, under 12% of them singletons. The specimen comprised PBMCs from the stem cell graft donor, sampled from the stem cell graft. The chain uses TRBV29-1 and TRBJ2-6; D gene ambiguous. This sequence was found in a human donor who donated a stem cell graft to a child with acute myeloid leukemia. In nucleotides, the CDR3 is TGCAGCGTCCAGGAACTCTCTGGGGCCAACGTCCTGACTTTC. Translation: CSVQELSGANVLTF.